This T cell receptor beta chain appears in the sequencing data of a study of identical twins. Study observations and caveats: Cord blood beta clonotypes that were abundant carried fewer insertions, and memory repertoires showed no such trend. Those out-of-frame alpha sequences shared by twins showed an excess of low generation probability.

On this clonotype itself: Its antigen is unidentified.

TCRdb reprocessed the 5' RACE reads via MiXCR and lists one record per CDR3 protein. The table shows about 810,000 distinct CDR3 sequences, with 12% occurring only once. The same sample was also used in a study of yellow fever vaccine responses in identical twins. Per that paper: Twins' T cell vaccine responses reportedly looked partly convergent, partly personalized.

This receptor was obtained from a young woman in good health. Sequencing was done on a sample of PBMCs.

The CDR3 protein is CASSEARDEQYF. The CDR3 region has the DNA TGTGCCAGCAGTGAAGCGAGAGACGAGCAGTACTTC. V gene TRBV6-1 combines with J gene TRBJ2-7; D is ambiguous. The germline CDR1 and CDR2 sequences are MNHNS and SASEGT. The length of the CDR3 is 12 residues. V shed 0 bases and J shed 5 bases, with 5 bases lying between them.